In this sample, the clone carrying this TCR beta chain turned up a few times. This entry is derived from a study of beta chain features in type 1 diabetes. CDR3 size: 14 residues. Germline CDR1 and CDR2: SNHLY and FYNNEI. V dropped 6 bases and J dropped 8; count of bases not matched to a gene: 11. cDNA synthesis used the whole RNA isolate, giving expressed TCRB sequences. Using immunoSEQ multiplex PCR, the repertoire was profiled, and TCRdb retains in-frame clones only, with some absent. The table records some 300,000 clones, 8% of them present only once. The chain recombines TRBV2 with TRBJ1-1; 8 bases match TRBD1. The receptor was derived from a young woman in good health. Sample: central memory CD4+ T cells from blood. CDR3 in DNA: TGTGCCAGCAGCGAGGCAACCCGACAGGGGGAAGCTTTCTTT. This translates into CASSEATRQGEAFF.